These 20 T cell receptor beta chains share one sample of origin, sequenced in a study of identical twins (dated by TCRdb to about 2016). The receptor library was made with 5' RACE. Sequencer: Illumina HiSeq 2000. Starting from the raw public reads, TCRdb applied fastp trimming at Q25, assembled clones with MiXCR and retained in-frame beta chains. Every entry covers one CDR3 protein and lists the most common genes and DNA from its rows. This sample has about 520,000 distinct CDR3 sequences in its table, and 20% to 25% of those were observed once. The biggest ten clones account for around 0.9% of the sample. These data were also filed under a second study, of T cells expressing NK-cell markers.

The sequencing sample was made of CD4+ T cells sorted from blood. These TCRs come from a woman aged 18-29 years in good health.

This clonotype came up a few times. The chain links TRBV29-1 to TRBJ1-1, with a weak D call TRBD1 (6 bases). The CDR3 covers 13 residues. Trimming pared 7 bases from V and 5 bases from J, leaving 17 bases between. CDR1 SQVTM and CDR2 ANQGSEA come from the germline V gene. The CDR3 DNA reads TGCAGCGGCACTTTCGGAGGGGGTACTGAAGCTTTCTTT. This codes for CSGTFGGGTEAFF.

This chain connects TRBV6-5 to TRBJ2-3; 10 bases agree with TRBD1. Per the germline V gene, CDR1 is MNHEY and CDR2 is SVGAGI. V was pared by 2 bases and J by 2 bases, with 7 bases of the junction left unmatched. The CDR3 is 17 residues long. The DNA for the CDR3 is TGTGCCAGCAGTTACCCTCGGGACAGGGGACACACAGATACGCAGTATTTT. Protein sequence: CASSYPRDRGHTDTQYF.

This clonotype was counted ten times or more. V gene TRBV20-1 combines with J gene TRBJ2-3; D remains unclear. The germline V gene has CDR1 DFQATT and CDR2 SNEGSKA (reference sequence). Trimming removed 3 bases from V and 6 bases from J, with 7 bases in between. The CDR3 is made up of 11 amino acids. The CDR3 region has the DNA TGCAGTGCTAGGGTGTACGATACGCAGTATTTT. Its protein is CSARVYDTQYF.

The chain links TRBV20-1 to TRBJ2-5; no clear D. The V end was cut by 6 bases, the J end by 5 bases, with 13 bases between. Germline assignment: CDR1 DFQATT and CDR2 SNEGSKA (reference sequence). The CDR3 totals 12 residues. The CDR3 sequence is CSARSTAETQYF. CDR3 sequence (DNA): TGCAGTGCCAGATCTACGGCGGAGACCCAGTACTTC.

The sample holds a few counts of this clonotype. The gene calls are TRBV5-1 and TRBJ2-2, with D possibly being TRBD2 (6 bases). Trimming took off 2 bases at V and 6 bases at J, with 11 bases between the two ends. This CDR3 is built from 14 residues. Germline lookup yields CDR1 SGHRS and CDR2 YFSETQ. The CDR3 here is CASSFEGRSGELFF. The CDR3, as DNA: TGCGCCAGCAGCTTCGAAGGGAGGTCCGGGGAGCTGTTTTTT. The full variable domain, in which reference TRBV5-1 and TRBJ2-2 provide the parts outside the CDR3, is KAGVTQTPRYLIKTRGQQVTLSCSPISGHRSVSWYQQTPGQGLQFLFEYFSETQRNKGNFPGRFSGRQFSNSRSEMNVSTLELGDSALYLCASSFEGRSGELFFGEGSRLTVL.

This clonotype was detected a few times. The chain recombines TRBV27 with TRBJ2-4, with TRBD1 as a possible D gene (6 bases). The CDR3 covers 16 residues. V dropped 4 bases and J dropped 1 base, with 14 bases sitting between them. The germline CDR1 and CDR2 sequences are MNHEY and SMNVEV (reference sequence). The CDR3 DNA is TGTGCCAGCAGTTCCAGGACAGCCATCGCCAAAAACATTCAGTACTTC. It encodes CASSSRTAIAKNIQYF.

This clonotype was seen a few times. The chain employs TRBV7-9 and TRBJ2-3; D might be TRBD2 (5 bases). V lost 4 bases and J 4 bases, leaving 12 bases between the germline ends. The CDR3 loop spans 14 amino acids. Germline CDR1 reads SEHNR; CDR2 reads FQNEAQ (reference sequence). This CDR3 reads CASSSRARADTQYF. CDR3 nucleotide sequence: TGTGCCAGCAGCTCCCGAGCGAGGGCAGATACGCAGTATTTT.

This clonotype was counted only a few times. The chain uses TRBV5-5 and TRBJ2-1; D perhaps matches TRBD2 (5 bases). This CDR3 has 17 residues. V was cut by 0 bases and J by 3 bases, with 16 bases left in between. Germline V gene lookup returns CDR1 SGHKS and CDR2 YYEKEE (reference sequence). Written as DNA, the CDR3 is TGTGCCAGCAGCTTGGAGATTTCGGCTAGCAGCTACAATGAGCAGTTCTTC. This sequence encodes CASSLEISASSYNEQFF.

The genes are TRBV7-2 and TRBJ2-3, with TRBD2 as a possible D gene (6 bases). The CDR3 consists of 15 residues. V dropped 5 bases and J dropped 5 bases, with 17 bases sitting between them. Germline CDR1 and CDR2: SGHTA and FQGNSA. The DNA of the CDR3 is TGTGCCAGCAGCCCGTGGGGACTGGCGCGAGATACGCAGTATTTT. This encodes CASSPWGLARDTQYF.

This clonotype has just a few counts. This sequence joins TRBV4-2 and TRBJ2-5, with TRBD2 identical over 8 bases. The germline V gene encodes CDR1 LGHNA and CDR2 YNFKEQ. The ends lost 1 base at V and 4 bases at J; junction bases unmatched: 11. The CDR3 has 17 residues. Written as DNA, the CDR3 is TGTGCCAGCAGCCAAGGTCAGCTCGCGGGGGGAGGAGAGACCCAGTACTTC. This sequence encodes CASSQGQLAGGGETQYF.

This chain connects TRBV7-6 to TRBJ2-3; D may be TRBD2 (5 bases). CDR1 and CDR2 (germline): SGHVS, FNYEAQ. The CDR3 sequence is 12 residues long. Deletions cut 2 bases from V and 8 bases from J, with 8 bases between. CDR3 sequence reads: CASSLFGGTQYF. The CDR3, as DNA: TGTGCCAGCAGCTTATTTGGAGGTACGCAGTATTTT.

The V call is TRBV5-1, the J call TRBJ2-3; no reliable D call. Germline CDR1 is SGHRS and CDR2 is YFSETQ. This CDR3 is 15 amino acids long. V lost 3 bases, J lost 0 bases, and 11 bases lay in between. CDR3 DNA sequence: TGCGCCAGCAGCTGGTCAACCACTAGCACAGATACGCAGTATTTT. Its protein product is CASSWSTTSTDTQYF.

This clonotype was seen only a few times. V and J are TRBV29-1 and TRBJ1-3; no firm D call. There are 14 residues in the CDR3. Germline V gene data show CDR1 as SQVTM and CDR2 as ANQGSEA. Between the trimmed V and J ends, which lost 7 bases and 0 bases, there was a span of 13 bases. The CDR3 DNA reads TGCAGCGCTGCAACCAGGCCCTCTGGAAACACCATATATTTT. Residues: CSAATRPSGNTIYF.

V gene TRBV20-1 combines with J gene TRBJ2-5; D is possibly TRBD2 (6 bases). The CDR3 loop spans 16 amino acids. Germline V gives CDR1 DFQATT, CDR2 SNEGSKA (reference sequence). V was pared by 6 bases and J by 2 bases, with 22 bases between. The CDR3 DNA is TGCAGTGCCGAGGGTAGAAACGATGCGGGGCAAGAGACCCAGTACTTC. This sequence encodes CSAEGRNDAGQETQYF.

The chain couples TRBV2 to TRBJ2-2, with D maybe TRBD2 (5 bases). The CDR3 covers 12 residues. Trimming left V 7 bases short and J 7 bases short, with 10 bases between. Germline V gives CDR1 SNHLY, CDR2 FYNNEI. The CDR3 DNA is TGTGCCAGCAAAACAGAGGGCGGGGAGCTGTTTTTT. As protein: CASKTEGGELFF.

The chain carries TRBV29-1 and TRBJ2-3, with 8 positions matching TRBD1. Germline V gene sequence: CDR1 SQVTM, CDR2 ANQGSEA. The CDR3 is made up of 13 amino acids. V was pared by 5 bases and J by 4 bases, with 5 bases of the junction left unmatched. CDR3 sequence: CSVPRTGPDTQYF. The CDR3 nucleotides are TGCAGCGTTCCCCGGACAGGGCCAGATACGCAGTATTTT.

This clonotype was observed a handful of times. The V and J genes are TRBV7-8 and TRBJ2-5; D gene ambiguous. V lost 2 bases, J lost 2 bases, and 9 bases lay in between. CDR1 is SGHVS and CDR2 is FQNEAQ in the germline V gene. The CDR3 extends over 14 amino acids. The CDR3 loop reads CASSLSQSQETQYF. CDR3 coding DNA: TGTGCCAGCAGCTTAAGCCAGTCGCAAGAGACCCAGTACTTC.

This clonotype has only a few counts. The chain has TRBV27 and TRBJ2-7; D remains ambiguous. Germline V gene lookup returns CDR1 MNHEY and CDR2 SMNVEV (reference sequence). The CDR3 spans 11 residues. V lost 7 bases and J lost 5, with 9 bases in between. CDR3 nucleotide sequence: TGTGCCAGCAACTGGCGAAACGAGCAGTACTTC. It encodes CASNWRNEQYF.

This rearrangement joins TRBV20-1 to TRBJ1-1, with D tentatively TRBD1 (5 bases). The CDR3 has 13 amino acids. CDR1 is DFQATT and CDR2 is SNEGSKA in the germline V gene (reference sequence). The V end lost 3 bases, the J end lost 5 bases, and 13 bases lay between the germline ends. CDR3 region: CSASTPGGTEAFF. CDR3 bases: TGCAGTGCTAGTACCCCCGGGGGGACTGAAGCTTTCTTT.

CDR3 sequence (DNA): TGCAGCGTTGTAGGGATAAGCACTGAAGCTTTCTTT. It encodes CSVVGISTEAFF. The rearrangement joins TRBV29-1 to TRBJ1-1; D unclear. This CDR3 is built from 12 residues. Germline values: CDR1 SQVTM, CDR2 ANQGSEA. The V and J ends lost 4 bases and 4 bases respectively, with 10 bases between them.